Presented here are 25 T cell receptor beta chains from one specimen sequenced in a study of blood T cells in healthy people across ages. The authors ran a second PCR of 7 to 11 cycles using a sample-barcoded 5' primer and a J-beta primer mix. TCRdb re-called the 5' RACE reads with MiXCR, one entry per CDR3 protein. The data contain about 800,000 distinct CDR3 sequences, 25% of them singletons. The same data also contributed to another study, on T cells of mothers and their children.

The specimen sequenced was blood. The receptors were gathered from a boy under 18 in good health.

The rearrangement uses TRBV4-2 and TRBJ1-4, with D maybe TRBD1 (5 bases). V was clipped by 2 bases and J by 8 bases, with 15 bases between them. This CDR3 region has 15 residues. Germline V gives CDR1 LGHNA, CDR2 YNFKEQ. CDR3 coding DNA: TGTGCCAGCAGCCAACCCAGGGAGTTGACGGAAAAACTGTTTTTT. Protein: CASSQPRELTEKLFF.

Only a few counts were recorded for this clonotype. This chain links TRBV14 with TRBJ1-3; no clear D. The CDR3 is 14 residues long. The germline gives CDR1 SGHDN, CDR2 FVKESK. The V gene lost 1 base and the J gene lost 0 bases, with 4 bases spanning the gap. Written as DNA, the CDR3 is TGTGCCAGCAGCCAAGTGATCTCTGGAAACACCATATATTTT. This translates into CASSQVISGNTIYF.

This clonotype appeared a few times. This chain uses TRBV20-1 with TRBJ1-2; 8 bases match TRBD1. The V gene's germline CDR1 is DFQATT and CDR2 SNEGSKA (reference sequence). J lost 8 bases, V lost 2 bases, and 13 bases had no gene match. The CDR3 totals 15 residues. The CDR3 is CSARIPGQGVRGYTF. The CDR3 DNA sequence: TGCAGTGCTAGAATCCCTGGACAGGGCGTCCGAGGCTACACCTTC.

This clonotype has a handful of counts. The J gene is TRBJ2-5, the V gene TRBV7-9; TRBD1 matches 7 bases. The germline gives CDR1 SEHNR, CDR2 FQNEAQ (reference sequence). With 5 bases clipped from V and 5 bases from J, the junction kept 11 bases outside the gene matches. The CDR3 contains 15 residues. The CDR3 region is CASSPPRQGTETQYF. CDR3 in DNA: TGTGCCAGCAGCCCCCCTCGACAGGGAACGGAGACCCAGTACTTC.

Turning to this clonotype: One end of the junction varies from germline; a read error may be responsible. This chain links TRBV20-1 with TRBJ2-5, with TRBD2 as a possible D gene (6 bases). The DNA end is more similar to TRBJ2-7, so the J call may be wrong. In germline, CDR1 is DFQATT, CDR2 SNEGSKA (reference sequence). The CDR3 loop spans 14 amino acids. CDR3 coding DNA: TGCGGTGCGAAAAGCGGGCCAGAGGACTACGAGCAGTACTTC. It translates to CGAKSGPEDYEQYF.

This clonotype was found once. The V and J genes are TRBV20-1 and TRBJ1-5, with TRBD1 matching over 8 bases. Germline V CDR1 and CDR2: DFQATT, SNEGSKA (reference sequence). This CDR3 comprises 17 residues. Trimming at V came to 1 base and at J to 5 bases, leaving 13 bases not matched to a gene. The CDR3 DNA sequence: TGCAGTGCTAGAGTCAAGGCAGGGGGCGACTTCGATCAGCCCCAGCATTTT. Amino acid sequence: CSARVKAGGDFDQPQHF.

A few counts support this clonotype. The rearrangement joins TRBV7-2 to TRBJ2-4, with a tentative D call TRBD2 (6 bases). CDR1 and CDR2 from the germline V gene are SGHTA and FQGNSA. V was shortened by 5 bases and J by 9 bases, with 20 bases between the two germline ends. The CDR3 consists of 15 residues. The chain's CDR3 is CASSPTGEPPSIQYF. The CDR3 DNA reads TGTGCCAGCAGCCCCACGGGGGAGCCCCCAAGCATTCAGTACTTC.

This clonotype has only a few counts. The rearrangement uses TRBV5-1 and TRBJ2-5; 8 nucleotides line up with TRBD1. Germline trimming cut 4 bases from V and 4 bases from J; bases unmatched to any gene: 9. Germline assignment: CDR1 SGHRS and CDR2 YFSETQ. CDR3 length: 15 residues. CDR3 sequence (DNA): TGCGCCAGCAGCCAACGACAGGGGCCGGGAGAGACCCAGTACTTC. Translation: CASSQRQGPGETQYF.

The chain joins TRBV7-9 to TRBJ1-4; unclear D gene. V was trimmed by 3 bases and J by 0 bases, leaving 17 bases between them. Germline V gene lookup returns CDR1 SEHNR and CDR2 FQNEAQ (reference sequence). This CDR3 is 18 amino acids long. Here the CDR3 reads CASSLVVIREATNEKLFF. CDR3 nucleotides: TGTGCCAGCAGCTTGGTTGTGATACGGGAAGCAACTAATGAAAAACTGTTTTTT.

The genes are TRBV7-9 and TRBJ2-5; TRBD2 agrees at 15 bases. The J call may not be correct, given that the DNA end is closer to TRBJ2-7. CDR3 length: 17 residues. Per the germline V gene, CDR1 is SEHNR and CDR2 is FQNEAQ (reference sequence). The CDR3 protein is CASSRGLAGGVSYEQYF. The CDR3 DNA reads as TGTGCCAGCAGCCGGGGACTAGCGGGAGGAGTCTCCTACGAGCAGTACTTC.

J is TRBJ2-7 and V is TRBV7-2; tentatively, D is TRBD2 (7 bases). V lost 1 base and J lost 12, with 16 bases in between. Per the germline V gene, CDR1 is SGHTA and CDR2 is FQGNSA. The CDR3 has 13 residues. The CDR3 is CASSLEEWGGPYF. CDR3 in DNA: TGTGCCAGCAGCTTAGAAGAGTGGGGGGGCCCGTACTTC.

There are a few counts of this clonotype. V and J are TRBV10-3 and TRBJ2-5; the match to TRBD1 covers 10 bases. The closer fit of TRBJ2-1 to the DNA end suggests the J call may be wrong. Looked up from germline, CDR1 is ENHRY and CDR2 is SYGVKD. This CDR3 region has 15 residues. CDR3 in amino acids: CAISSGTGVRNEQFF. CDR3 coding DNA: TGTGCCATCAGTTCCGGGACAGGGGTTCGAAATGAGCAGTTCTTC.

This clonotype has more than one count but fewer than ten. J is TRBJ2-5 and V is TRBV4-1; 8 bases align to TRBD1. V shed 1 base and J 5 bases; nucleotides not matched to a gene: 9. Germline CDR1 MGHRA, CDR2 YSYEKL. This CDR3 contains 16 residues. The CDR3 sequence is CASSQGDRSQSETQYF. For the CDR3, the DNA is TGCGCCAGCAGCCAAGGGGACAGGTCCCAATCGGAGACCCAGTACTTC.

In its sample, this clonotype was seen a few times. The genes are TRBV7-9 and TRBJ2-7; 12 bases align to TRBD2. This CDR3 region has 15 residues. V was pared by 4 bases and J by 3 bases, with 4 bases of the junction left unmatched. In germline, CDR1 is SEHNR, CDR2 FQNEAQ (reference sequence). The CDR3 nucleotides read TGTGCCAGCAGCTACCTAGCGGGGGGGTACTACGAGCAGTACTTC. Amino acids: CASSYLAGGYYEQYF.

In regard to this clonotype: Germline is not matched at one junction end, which may reflect a read error. The chain joins TRBV2 to TRBJ1-5, with D perhaps TRBD1 (5 bases). The CDR3 is made up of 15 amino acids. CDR1 is SNHLY and CDR2 is FYNNEI in the germline V gene. The chain's CDR3 is CASSEAWQGVQLQHF. DNA of the CDR3: TGTGCCAGCAGTGAAGCTTGGCAGGGCGTTCAGCTCCAGCATTTT.

V gene TRBV7-9 combines with J gene TRBJ1-1, with D possibly TRBD1 on 5 matching bases. Germline V gene lookup returns CDR1 SEHNR and CDR2 FQNEAQ (reference sequence). Deletions cut 1 base from V and 0 bases from J, with 9 bases between. The CDR3 extends over 15 amino acids. In nucleotides, the CDR3 is TGTGCCAGCAGCTTAGATAACAGGATGAACACTGAAGCTTTCTTT. Residues: CASSLDNRMNTEAFF.

V usage is TRBV4-3 and J usage is TRBJ2-1, with D perhaps matching TRBD1 (5 bases). The closer fit of TRBJ2-7 to the DNA end suggests the J call may be wrong. The germline V gene encodes CDR1 LGHNA and CDR2 YSLEER. The CDR3 covers 16 residues. The DNA of the CDR3 is TGCGCCAGCAGCCAAGCCTGGGGCTTTAGCTCCTACGAGCAGTACTTC. Protein product: CASSQAWGFSSYEQYF.

This clonotype was seen at least ten times. The genes are TRBV7-2 and TRBJ1-4; D is unresolved. V lost 3 bases and J lost 6, with 8 bases in between. There are 13 residues in the CDR3. CDR1 is SGHTA, CDR2 FQGNSA, per germline. CDR3: CASSLVADEKLFF. CDR3 coding DNA: TGTGCCAGCAGCTTGGTGGCAGATGAAAAACTGTTTTTT.

This chain connects TRBV28 to TRBJ2-4, with 15 bases identical to TRBD2. Germline values: CDR1 MDHEN, CDR2 SYDVKM. The J segment lost 7 bases and the V segment lost 6 bases, leaving 4 bases of the junction unmatched. This CDR3 region has 15 residues. CDR3 protein: CASSTGLAGGNIQYF. CDR3 bases: TGTGCCAGCAGCACGGGACTAGCGGGAGGTAACATTCAGTACTTC.

The rearrangement links TRBV29-1 to TRBJ2-5, with D perhaps matching TRBD1 or TRBD2 (5 bases each). This CDR3 contains 14 residues. The ends were cut back, 8 bases at V and 5 bases at J, with 21 bases in the middle. Germline V gene data show CDR1 as SQVTM and CDR2 as ANQGSEA. The CDR3, as DNA: TGCAGCACCCAGCCCGGGGCGAGGCCCGAGACCCAGTACTTC. Translated, it gives CSTQPGARPETQYF.

In regard to this clonotype: This sequence is one base from a far larger clone and is likely a read error. The conserved phenylalanine or tryptophan normally closing the CDR3 is absent here, so this likely arose from a read error. The rearrangement joins TRBV12-3 or TRBV12-4 to TRBJ2-7; the D is unclear. This CDR3 is built from 11 residues. Deletions cut 3 bases from V and 3 bases from J, with 3 bases between. Here the CDR3 reads CASSFGYEQYL. Here the CDR3 DNA reads TGTGCCAGCAGTTTCGGCTACGAGCAGTACCTC.

The chain has TRBV19 and TRBJ1-2; 8 bases agree with TRBD1. Trimming at V came to 6 bases and at J to 5 bases, leaving 14 bases not matched to a gene. The germline V gene has CDR1 LNHDA and CDR2 SQIVND (reference sequence). The CDR3 has 16 amino acids. The CDR3 nucleotides are TGTGCCAGTAGCAAGGGGACTCGGGACAGGAGGTATGGCTACACCTTC. Protein: CASSKGTRDRRYGYTF. Full variable domain (missing parts from reference TRBV19 and TRBJ1-2): DGGITQSPKYLFRKEGQNVTLSCEQNLNHDAMYWYRQDPGQGLRLIYYSQIVNDFQKGDIAEGYSVSREKKESFPLTVTSAQKNPTAFYLCASSKGTRDRRYGYTFGSGTRLTVV.

The J gene is TRBJ1-5, the V gene TRBV4-3; D gene uncertain. Germline assignment: CDR1 LGHNA and CDR2 YSLEER. V shed 2 bases and J shed 4 bases, with 6 bases lying between them. This CDR3 spans 13 amino acids. CDR3 nucleotides: TGCGCCAGCAGCCAATGGCTAAATCAGCCCCAGCATTTT. It codes for CASSQWLNQPQHF.

The CDR3 spells CATSAGSYGYTF. Written as DNA, the CDR3 is TGTGCCACCAGTGCGGGGAGCTATGGCTACACCTTC. This sequence joins TRBV24-1 and TRBJ1-2; D gene unclear. This CDR3 is built from 12 residues. CDR1 and CDR2 from the germline V gene are KGHDR and SFDVKD. V was cut by 5 bases and J by 4 bases, with 7 bases left in between.

This clonotype was seen only a few times. The rearrangement uses TRBV7-9 and TRBJ1-5; 8 bases match TRBD1. Germline loops: CDR1 SEHNR, CDR2 FQNEAQ (reference sequence). This CDR3 has 14 amino acids. V was pared by 5 bases and J by 7 bases, with 7 bases of the junction left unmatched. CDR3 amino acids: CASSEGQDGQPQHF. DNA of the CDR3: TGTGCCAGCAGCGAGGGACAGGATGGACAGCCCCAGCATTTT.